This TCR beta chain appears in the sequencing data of a study of identical twins. The CDR3 length is 12 residues. Germline CDR1 DFQATT, CDR2 SNEGSKA (reference sequence). Healthy Caucasians alone served as donors. TCRdb used MiXCR to reprocess the 5' RACE reads, holding one entry per CDR3 protein. The table shows 470,000 or so distinct CDR3 sequences, with 20% to 25% occurring only once. This clonotype was detected only a few times. These data were also reused for a study on T cells expressing NK-cell markers. This second report adds: Among eight sequenced donors, seven carried HCMV seropositivity while one was seronegative.

The sequence derives from a woman aged 18-29 years in good health. Specimen: CD4+ T cells sorted from blood. This sequence joins TRBV20-1 and TRBJ1-5, with a weak D call TRBD1 (6 bases). The CDR3 loop reads CSAGQNDQPQHF. The CDR3 region has the DNA TGCAGCGCCGGACAGAACGATCAGCCCCAGCATTTT.